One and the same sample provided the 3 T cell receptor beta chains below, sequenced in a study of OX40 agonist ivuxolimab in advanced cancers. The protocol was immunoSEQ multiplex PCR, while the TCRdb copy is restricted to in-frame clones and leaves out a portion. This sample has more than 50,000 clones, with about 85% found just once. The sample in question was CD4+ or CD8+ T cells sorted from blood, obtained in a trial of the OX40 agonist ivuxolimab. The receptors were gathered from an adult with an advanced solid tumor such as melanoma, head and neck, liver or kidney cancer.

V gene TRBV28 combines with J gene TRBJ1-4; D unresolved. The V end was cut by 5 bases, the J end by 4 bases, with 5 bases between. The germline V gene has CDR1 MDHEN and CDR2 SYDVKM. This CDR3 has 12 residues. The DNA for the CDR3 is TGTGCCAGCAGTCCTATTAATGAAAAACTGTTTTTT. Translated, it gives CASSPINEKLFF.

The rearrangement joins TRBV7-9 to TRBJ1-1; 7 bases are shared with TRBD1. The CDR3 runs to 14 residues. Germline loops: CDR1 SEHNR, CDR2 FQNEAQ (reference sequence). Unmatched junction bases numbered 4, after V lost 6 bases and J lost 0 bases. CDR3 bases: TGTGCCAGCAGATCGACAGGGCTGAACACTGAAGCTTTCTTT. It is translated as CASRSTGLNTEAFF.

The CDR3 sequence: CASSSGQASENSPLHF. CDR3 sequence (DNA): TGCGCCAGCAGCTCGGGACAGGCAAGCGAGAATTCACCCCTCCACTTT. This sequence joins TRBV5-1 and TRBJ1-6; TRBD1 agrees at 8 bases. Unmatched junction bases numbered 9, after V lost 3 bases and J lost 7 bases. Germline CDR1 and CDR2: SGHRS and YFSETQ. The CDR3 totals 16 residues.